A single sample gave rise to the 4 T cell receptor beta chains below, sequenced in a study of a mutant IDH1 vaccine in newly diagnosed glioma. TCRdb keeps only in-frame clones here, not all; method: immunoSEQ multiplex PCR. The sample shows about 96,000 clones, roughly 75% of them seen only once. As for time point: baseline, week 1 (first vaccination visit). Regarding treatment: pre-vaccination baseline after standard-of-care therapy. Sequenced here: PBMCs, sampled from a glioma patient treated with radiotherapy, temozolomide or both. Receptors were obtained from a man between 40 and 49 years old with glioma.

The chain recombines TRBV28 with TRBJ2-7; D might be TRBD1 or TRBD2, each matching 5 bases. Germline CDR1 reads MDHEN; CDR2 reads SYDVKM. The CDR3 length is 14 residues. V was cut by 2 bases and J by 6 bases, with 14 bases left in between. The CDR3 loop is CASSLPGPDSEQYF. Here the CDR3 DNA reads TGTGCCAGCAGTTTACCGGGGCCCGACAGCGAGCAGTACTTC.

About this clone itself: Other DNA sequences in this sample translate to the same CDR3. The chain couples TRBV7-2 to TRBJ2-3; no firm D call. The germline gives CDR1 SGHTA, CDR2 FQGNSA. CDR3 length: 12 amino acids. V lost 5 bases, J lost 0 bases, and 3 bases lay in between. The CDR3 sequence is CASSASTDTQYF. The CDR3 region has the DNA TGTGCCAGCAGCGCCAGCACAGATACGCAGTATTTT.

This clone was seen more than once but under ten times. The chain's CDR3 is CASSQSYSFTDTQYF. CDR3 sequence (DNA): TGCGCCAGCAGCCAATCTTACAGTTTCACAGATACGCAGTATTTT. The chain combines TRBV4-1 with TRBJ2-3; D gene uncertain. V lost 2 bases, J lost 2 bases, and 11 bases lay in between. The CDR3 has 15 amino acids. CDR1 is MGHRA and CDR2 is YSYEKL in the germline V gene.

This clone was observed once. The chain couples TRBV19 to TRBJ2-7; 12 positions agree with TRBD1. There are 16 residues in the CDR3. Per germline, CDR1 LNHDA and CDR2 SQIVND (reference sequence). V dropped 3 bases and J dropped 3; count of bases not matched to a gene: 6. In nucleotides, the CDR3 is TGTGCCAGTAGTATGGTAGGGACAGGGGGCTTCTACGAGCAGTACTTC. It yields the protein CASSMVGTGGFYEQYF. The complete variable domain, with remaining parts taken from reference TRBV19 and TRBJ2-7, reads DGGITQSPKYLFRKEGQNVTLSCEQNLNHDAMYWYRQDPGQGLRLIYYSQIVNDFQKGDIAEGYSVSREKKESFPLTVTSAQKNPTAFYLCASSMVGTGGFYEQYFGPGTRLTVT.